This T cell receptor (beta chain) came from a study of control samples from healthy donors and cancer patients (dated by TCRdb to 2018 to 2021). Library prep was done by the immunoSEQ multiplex PCR assay. Imported from immuneACCESS, the table was reduced by TCRdb to in-frame sequences with V and J called. These copies leave out some clones; in studies compared against another copy, an unresolved V gene accounts for under half, and the cause of the remainder is not known. A total of over 150,000 clones appear in this sample, 90% to 95% of them only once. 1.1% to 1.5% of the sample belongs to the ten largest clones. At the junction V is shortened by 0 bases and J by 2 bases, with 14 bases in between. Taken from the germline V gene, the CDR1 and CDR2 loops are SGHDT and YYEEEE. Reading from cysteine to phenylalanine, the CDR3 counts 16 amino acids. CDR3 DNA only is kept here, 48 bases in frame from base 1.

Worth noting for this clone: The antigen this receptor binds is unknown. No qualities accompany the bases; no much larger clone lies one base away.

Sequenced input: blood. The chain is assembled from TRBV5-6 and TRBJ1-1; the D gene is perhaps TRBD1, on 5 matching bases. The source of this sequence is a woman between 18 and 30 years old in good health. The CDR3 amino acid sequence is: CASSLEAGLLNTEAFF. The DNA is as follows: TGTGCCAGCAGCTTGGAGGCAGGGCTCCTTAACACTGAAGCTTTCTTT.